Detailed here is one TCR beta chain. This specimen comes from a study of T cell responses to AZD1222 COVID-19 vaccine. Sequencing used immunoSEQ multiplex PCR; TCRdb keeps in-frame clones, though not all of them. The sample yields under 200,000 clones, less than 95% seen once. V lost 5 bases and J lost 0; bases outside the gene matches: 4. Looked up from germline, CDR1 is MNHEY and CDR2 is SVGAGI. This CDR3 comprises 15 residues. The chain uses TRBV6-5 and TRBJ2-3; 8 bases match TRBD1. This specimen was peripheral blood, taken on day 0 of AZD1222 vaccination. The clonotype originates from an adult in good health. CDR3 protein: CASSLRGLSTDTQYF. Here the CDR3 DNA reads TGTGCCAGCAGTCTCAGGGGGCTAAGCACAGATACGCAGTATTTT.